The clone carrying this TCR beta chain was found a few times. The target antigen is unknown. The data belong to a study of T cell responses to AZD1222 COVID-19 vaccine. Whole-study findings and limits: Every sample of the repertoires postdated the peak T cell response.

Germline values: CDR1 MNHEY, CDR2 SVGAGI. Trimming cost V 7 bases and J 5 bases, with 14 bases left between them. CDR3 length equals 14 residues. The repertoire was sequenced with immunoSEQ multiplex PCR; TCRdb's copy has only in-frame clones and lacks some. The data hold some 140,000 clones, with 93% observed a single time. Specimen: peripheral blood, collected on day 0 of AZD1222 vaccination. V gene TRBV6-5 combines with J gene TRBJ1-4; D remains unclear. The sequence derives from an adult in good health. In DNA, the CDR3 is TGTGCCAGCATAATCTCGCCGGGGAATGAAAAACTGTTTTTT. Translated: CASIISPGNEKLFF.